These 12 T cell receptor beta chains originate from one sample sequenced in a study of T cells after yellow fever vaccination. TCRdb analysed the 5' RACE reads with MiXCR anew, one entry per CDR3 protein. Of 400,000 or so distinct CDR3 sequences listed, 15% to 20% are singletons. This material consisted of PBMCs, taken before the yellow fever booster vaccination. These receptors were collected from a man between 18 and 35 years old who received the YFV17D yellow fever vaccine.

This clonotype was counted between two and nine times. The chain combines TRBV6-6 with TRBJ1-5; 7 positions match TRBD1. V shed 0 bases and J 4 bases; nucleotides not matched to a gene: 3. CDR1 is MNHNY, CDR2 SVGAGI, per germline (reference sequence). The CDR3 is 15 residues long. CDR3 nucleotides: TGTGCCAGCAGTTACTCCGGGACAGCAAATCAGCCCCAGCATTTT. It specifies CASSYSGTANQPQHF.

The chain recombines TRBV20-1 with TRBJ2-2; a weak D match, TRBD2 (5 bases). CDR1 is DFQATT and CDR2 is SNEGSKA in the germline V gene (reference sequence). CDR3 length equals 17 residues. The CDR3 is CNQAEPTKDANTGELFF. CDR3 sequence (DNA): TGCAACCAAGCGGAACCCACAAAGGACGCGAACACCGGGGAGCTGTTTTTT.

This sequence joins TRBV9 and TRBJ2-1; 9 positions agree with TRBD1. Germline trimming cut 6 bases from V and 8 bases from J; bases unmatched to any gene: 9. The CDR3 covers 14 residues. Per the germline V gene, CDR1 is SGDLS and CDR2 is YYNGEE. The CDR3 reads CASNTGTGLDEQFF. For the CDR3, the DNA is TGTGCCAGCAATACCGGGACAGGGCTCGATGAGCAGTTCTTC.

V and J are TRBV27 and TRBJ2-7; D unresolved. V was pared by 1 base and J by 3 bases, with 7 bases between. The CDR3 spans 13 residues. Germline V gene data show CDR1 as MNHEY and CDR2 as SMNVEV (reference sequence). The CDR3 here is CASSLYSDYEQYF. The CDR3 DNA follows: TGTGCCAGCAGTTTATACTCTGACTACGAGCAGTACTTC.

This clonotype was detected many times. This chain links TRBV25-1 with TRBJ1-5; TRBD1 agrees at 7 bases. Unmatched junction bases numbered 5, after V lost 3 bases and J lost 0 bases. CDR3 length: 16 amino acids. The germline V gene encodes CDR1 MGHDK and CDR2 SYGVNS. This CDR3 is CASSDGRQGSNQPQHF. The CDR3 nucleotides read TGTGCCAGCAGTGATGGGCGACAGGGTAGCAATCAGCCCCAGCATTTT.

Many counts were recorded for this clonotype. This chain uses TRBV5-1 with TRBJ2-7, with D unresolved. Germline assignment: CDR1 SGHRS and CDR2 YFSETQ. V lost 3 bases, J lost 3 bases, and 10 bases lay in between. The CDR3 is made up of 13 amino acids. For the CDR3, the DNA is TGCGCCAGCAGCTCGGAATCCCTCTACGAGCAGTACTTC. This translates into CASSSESLYEQYF.

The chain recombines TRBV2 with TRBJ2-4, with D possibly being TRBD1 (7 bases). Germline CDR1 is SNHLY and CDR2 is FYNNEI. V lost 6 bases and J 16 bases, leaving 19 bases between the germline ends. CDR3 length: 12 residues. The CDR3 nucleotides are TGTGCCAGCAGCCAACAGGGGACTCTTAAATACTTC. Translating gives CASSQQGTLKYF.

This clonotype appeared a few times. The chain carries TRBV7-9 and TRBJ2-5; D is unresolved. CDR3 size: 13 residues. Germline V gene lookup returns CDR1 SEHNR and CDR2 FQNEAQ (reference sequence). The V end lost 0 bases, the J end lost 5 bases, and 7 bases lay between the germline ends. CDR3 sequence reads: CASSLAPSETQYF. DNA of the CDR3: TGTGCCAGCAGCTTAGCCCCGTCGGAGACCCAGTACTTC.

The CDR3, as DNA: TGTGCCAGCAGTGGACAGAATCAGCCCCAGCATTTT. This codes for CASSGQNQPQHF. This chain joins TRBV12-3 or TRBV12-4 and TRBJ1-5; possible D gene TRBD1, 6 bases. The V gene lost 5 bases and the J gene lost 4 bases, with 6 bases spanning the gap. The CDR3 is made up of 12 amino acids.

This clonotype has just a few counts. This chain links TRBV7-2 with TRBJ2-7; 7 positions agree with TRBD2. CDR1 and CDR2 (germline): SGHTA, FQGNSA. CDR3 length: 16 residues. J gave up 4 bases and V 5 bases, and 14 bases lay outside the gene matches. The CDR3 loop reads CASSPREGATKYEQYF. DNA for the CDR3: TGTGCCAGCAGCCCCAGGGAGGGCGCTACTAAGTACGAGCAGTACTTC.

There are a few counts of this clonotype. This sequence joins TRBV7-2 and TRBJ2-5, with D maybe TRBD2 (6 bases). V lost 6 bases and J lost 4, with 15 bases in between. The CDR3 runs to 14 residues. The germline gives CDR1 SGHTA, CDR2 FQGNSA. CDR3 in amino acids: CASRAAEGRETQYF. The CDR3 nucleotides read TGTGCCAGCAGGGCCGCGGAGGGGCGAGAGACCCAGTACTTC.

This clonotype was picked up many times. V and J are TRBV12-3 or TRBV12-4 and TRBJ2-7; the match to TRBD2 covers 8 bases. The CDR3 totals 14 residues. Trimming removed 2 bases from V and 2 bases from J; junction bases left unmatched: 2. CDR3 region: CASSLSGGAYEQYF. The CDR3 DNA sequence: TGTGCCAGCAGTTTAAGCGGGGGAGCCTACGAGCAGTACTTC.